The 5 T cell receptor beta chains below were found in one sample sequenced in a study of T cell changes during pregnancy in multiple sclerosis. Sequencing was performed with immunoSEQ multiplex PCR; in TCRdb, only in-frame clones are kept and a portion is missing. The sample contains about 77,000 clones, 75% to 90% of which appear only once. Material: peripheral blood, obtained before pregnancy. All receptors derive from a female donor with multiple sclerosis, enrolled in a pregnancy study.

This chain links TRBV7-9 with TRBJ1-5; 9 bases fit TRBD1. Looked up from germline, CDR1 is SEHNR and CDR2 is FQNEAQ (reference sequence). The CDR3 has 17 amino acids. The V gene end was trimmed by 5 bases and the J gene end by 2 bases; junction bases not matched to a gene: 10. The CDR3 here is CASSAGQGVEGNQPQHF. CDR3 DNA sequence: TGTGCCAGCAGCGCGGGACAGGGTGTCGAGGGCAATCAGCCCCAGCATTTT.

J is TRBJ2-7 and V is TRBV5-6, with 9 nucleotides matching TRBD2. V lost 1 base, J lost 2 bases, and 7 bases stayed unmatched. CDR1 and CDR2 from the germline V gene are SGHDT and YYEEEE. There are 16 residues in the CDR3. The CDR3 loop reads CASSLFLLAGTYEQYF. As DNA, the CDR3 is TGTGCCAGCAGCTTGTTTCTCCTAGCGGGGACCTACGAGCAGTACTTC.

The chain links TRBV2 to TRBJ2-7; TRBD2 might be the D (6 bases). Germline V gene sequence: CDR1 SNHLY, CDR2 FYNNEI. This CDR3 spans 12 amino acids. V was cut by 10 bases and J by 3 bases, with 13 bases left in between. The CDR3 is CAIRDSYYEQYF. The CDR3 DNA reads TGTGCCATCCGGGACTCTTACTACGAGCAGTACTTC.

CDR3 sequence reads: CASSPRDRGRIGYTF. The CDR3 DNA reads TGTGCCAGCAGCCCCCGGGACAGGGGGCGGATAGGCTACACCTTC. The chain employs TRBV7-9 and TRBJ1-2; 12 positions agree with TRBD1. This CDR3 has 15 amino acids. Per germline, CDR1 SEHNR and CDR2 FQNEAQ (reference sequence). J was trimmed by 8 bases and V by 5 bases; bases with no gene match: 9.

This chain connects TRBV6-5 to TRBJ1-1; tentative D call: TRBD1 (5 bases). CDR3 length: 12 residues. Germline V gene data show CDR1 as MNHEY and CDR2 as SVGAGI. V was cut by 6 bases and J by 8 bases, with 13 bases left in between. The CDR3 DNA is TGTGCCAGCAGCCAAACCCCAGGGGAAGCTTTCTTT. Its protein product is CASSQTPGEAFF.